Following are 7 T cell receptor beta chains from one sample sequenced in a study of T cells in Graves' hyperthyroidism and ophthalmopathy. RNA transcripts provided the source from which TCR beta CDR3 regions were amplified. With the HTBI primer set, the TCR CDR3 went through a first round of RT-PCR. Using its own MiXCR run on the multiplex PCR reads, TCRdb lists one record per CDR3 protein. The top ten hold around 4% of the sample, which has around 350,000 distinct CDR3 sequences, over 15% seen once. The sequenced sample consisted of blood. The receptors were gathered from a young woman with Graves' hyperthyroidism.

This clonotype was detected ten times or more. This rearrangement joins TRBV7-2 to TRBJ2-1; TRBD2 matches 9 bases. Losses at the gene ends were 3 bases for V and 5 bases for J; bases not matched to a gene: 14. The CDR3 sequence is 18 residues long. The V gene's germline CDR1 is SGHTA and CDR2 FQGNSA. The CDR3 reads CASSFVLAGLGGDNEQFF. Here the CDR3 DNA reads TGTGCCAGCAGCTTTGTACTAGCGGGTCTAGGGGGGGACAATGAGCAGTTCTTC. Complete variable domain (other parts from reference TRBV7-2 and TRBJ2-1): GAGVSQSPSNKVTEKGKDVELRCDPISGHTALYWYRQSLGQGLEFLIYFQGNSAPDKSGLPSDRFSAERTGGSVSTLTIQRTQQEDSAVYLCASSFVLAGLGGDNEQFFGPGTRLTVL.

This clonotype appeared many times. Here the CDR3 DNA reads TGTGCCAGCAGTTCGCCGACAGCTAACTATGGCTACACCTTC. Residues: CASSSPTANYGYTF. The V call is TRBV12-3 or TRBV12-4, the J call TRBJ1-2; D perhaps matches TRBD1 (5 bases). V dropped 4 bases and J dropped 0 bases, with 9 bases sitting between them. The CDR3 runs 14 residues.

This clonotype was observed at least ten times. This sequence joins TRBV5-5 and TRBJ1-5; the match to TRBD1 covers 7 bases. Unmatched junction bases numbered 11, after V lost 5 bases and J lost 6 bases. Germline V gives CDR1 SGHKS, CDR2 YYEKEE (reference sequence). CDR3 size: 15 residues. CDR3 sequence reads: CASSSTGAAGQPQHF. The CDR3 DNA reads TGTGCCAGCAGTTCCACAGGGGCAGCGGGTCAGCCCCAGCATTTT.

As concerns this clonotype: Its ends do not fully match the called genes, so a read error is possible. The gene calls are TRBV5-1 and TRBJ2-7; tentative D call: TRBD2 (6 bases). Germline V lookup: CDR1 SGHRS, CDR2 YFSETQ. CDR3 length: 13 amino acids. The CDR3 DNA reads TGCGCCAGCAGCTTCGGGGGATTCTACGAGCGGTACTTC. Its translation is CASSFGGFYERYF. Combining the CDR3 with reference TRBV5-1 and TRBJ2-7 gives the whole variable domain KAGVTQTPRYLIKTRGQQVTLSCSPISGHRSVSWYQQTPGQGLQFLFEYFSETQRNKGNFPGRFSGRQFSNSRSEMNVSTLELGDSALYLCASSFGGFYERYFGPGTRLTVT.

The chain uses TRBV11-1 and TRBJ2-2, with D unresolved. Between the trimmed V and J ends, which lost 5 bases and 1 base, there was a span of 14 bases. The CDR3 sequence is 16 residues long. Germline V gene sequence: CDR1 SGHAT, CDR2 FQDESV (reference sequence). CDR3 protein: CASSVKAFLNTGELFF. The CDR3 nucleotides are TGTGCCAGCAGCGTAAAGGCGTTTCTGAACACCGGGGAGCTGTTTTTT.

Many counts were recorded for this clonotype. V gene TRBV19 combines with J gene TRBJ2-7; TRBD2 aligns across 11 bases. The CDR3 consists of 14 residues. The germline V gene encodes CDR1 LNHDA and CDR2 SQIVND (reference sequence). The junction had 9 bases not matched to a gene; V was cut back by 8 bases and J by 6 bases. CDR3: CASQETSGDSEQYF. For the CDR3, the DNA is TGTGCCAGTCAAGAGACTAGCGGGGACTCCGAGCAGTACTTC.

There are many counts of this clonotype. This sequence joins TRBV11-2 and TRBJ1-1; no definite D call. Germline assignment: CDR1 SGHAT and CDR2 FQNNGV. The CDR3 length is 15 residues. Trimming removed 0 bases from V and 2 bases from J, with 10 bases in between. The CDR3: CASSLEWLANTEAFF. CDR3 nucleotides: TGTGCCAGCAGCTTAGAGTGGTTAGCCAACACTGAAGCTTTCTTT.